The 22 T cell receptor beta chains presented below share a single source sample, sequenced in a study of OX40 agonist ivuxolimab in advanced cancers. Profiling relied on immunoSEQ multiplex PCR, and the TCRdb table lists in-frame clones only, not all of them. The table shows 80,000 to 100,000 clones, with about nine tenths occurring only once. Sequencing used CD4+ or CD8+ T cells sorted from blood, obtained in a trial of the OX40 agonist ivuxolimab. Receptors were obtained from an adult with an advanced solid tumor such as melanoma, head and neck, liver or kidney cancer.

The J gene is TRBJ2-1, the V gene TRBV11-3, with 7 bases identical to TRBD2. Trimming at V came to 5 bases and at J to 0 bases, leaving 7 bases not matched to a gene. Looked up from germline, CDR1 is SGHNT and CDR2 is YENEEA. CDR3 length: 16 residues. The CDR3 is CASSGGGASSYNEQFF. The CDR3 bases are TGTGCCAGCAGCGGGGGGGGAGCGAGCTCCTACAATGAGCAGTTCTTC.

The V gene is TRBV4-1, the J gene TRBJ2-3; D possibly corresponds to TRBD2 (6 bases). Trimming shortened V by 5 bases and J by 4 bases, and 16 bases separated the two germline ends. The CDR3 length is 15 residues. Germline CDR1 and CDR2: MGHRA and YSYEKL. CDR3 sequence: CASSFGGAKSDTQYF. CDR3 sequence (DNA): TGCGCCAGCAGCTTCGGCGGGGCAAAATCAGATACGCAGTATTTT.

This clone has more than one count but fewer than ten. The chain couples TRBV27 to TRBJ2-7, with D possibly matching TRBD2 (5 bases). V shed 4 bases and J shed 0 bases, with 13 bases lying between them. Germline CDR1 MNHEY, CDR2 SMNVEV (reference sequence). The CDR3 loop spans 15 amino acids. The CDR3 bases are TGTGCCAGCAGTTCGCTGGCGGGTAGCTCCTACGAGCAGTACTTC. Encoded protein: CASSSLAGSSYEQYF.

The rearrangement joins TRBV30 to TRBJ2-7, with 8 bases matching TRBD1. V was clipped by 5 bases and J by 0 bases; unmatched bases: 3. Germline CDR1 GTSNPN, CDR2 SVGIG (reference sequence). This CDR3 contains 13 residues. The CDR3 DNA is TGTGCCTGGGGTGGGACAGGCTCCTACGAGCAGTACTTC. It translates to CAWGGTGSYEQYF.

This clone was seen only once. The chain combines TRBV28 with TRBJ2-7; 7 bases align to TRBD1. Germline loops: CDR1 MDHEN, CDR2 SYDVKM. This CDR3 spans 14 amino acids. The V and J ends lost 2 bases and 6 bases, in that order; junction bases with no gene match: 7. The CDR3 loop reads CASSLHADRVEQYF. The CDR3 nucleotides are TGTGCCAGCAGTTTACACGCCGACAGGGTCGAGCAGTACTTC.

The V gene is TRBV5-1, the J gene TRBJ2-2; D uncertain. The CDR3 loop spans 15 amino acids. From germline, CDR1 is SGHRS and CDR2 YFSETQ. With 4 bases removed from V and 0 bases from J, the gap between germline ends came to 10 bases. CDR3 nucleotide sequence: TGCGCCAGCAGCCGGACGGCCGCGAACACCGGGGAGCTGTTTTTT. This encodes CASSRTAANTGELFF.

The chain carries TRBV6-5 and TRBJ1-1, with D perhaps TRBD1 (5 bases). This CDR3 is built from 14 residues. V was trimmed by 0 bases and J by 4 bases, leaving 9 bases between them. CDR1 MNHEY and CDR2 SVGAGI come from the germline V gene. CDR3 amino acids: CASSYSLGRTEAFF. For the CDR3, the DNA is TGTGCCAGCAGTTACTCGCTGGGGCGCACTGAAGCTTTCTTT.

The chain has TRBV7-3 and TRBJ2-1, with D maybe TRBD2 (5 bases). This CDR3 spans 12 amino acids. The germline V gene has CDR1 SGHTA and CDR2 FQGTGA. V lost 3 bases to trimming and J lost 7 bases, with 7 bases between them. The CDR3 protein is CASSLTGNEQFF. In nucleotides, the CDR3 is TGTGCCAGCAGCTTGACGGGGAATGAGCAGTTCTTC.

Only one count was recorded for this clone. The genes are TRBV11-3 and TRBJ2-1, with no clear D. This CDR3 region has 13 residues. Per the germline V gene, CDR1 is SGHNT and CDR2 is YENEEA. Between the trimmed V and J ends, which lost 7 bases and 7 bases, there was a span of 14 bases. DNA for the CDR3: TGTGCCAGCAACTTCCGCTACCAAAATGAGCAGTTCTTC. Its translation is CASNFRYQNEQFF.

The chain joins TRBV5-4 to TRBJ1-1; no reliable D call. V was pared by 1 base and J by 4 bases, with 8 bases between. Per germline, CDR1 SGHNT and CDR2 YYREEE (reference sequence). The CDR3 has 13 amino acids. The DNA for the CDR3 is TGTGCCAGCAGCTTGTCTTTAGGCACTGAAGCTTTCTTT. Protein: CASSLSLGTEAFF.

This chain uses TRBV6-1 with TRBJ2-2; TRBD2 matches 10 bases. The germline V gene has CDR1 MNHNS and CDR2 SASEGT. J lost 9 bases, V lost 7 bases, and 5 bases had no gene match. The CDR3 has 13 residues. CDR3 sequence reads: CASNSGGARELFF. The CDR3 nucleotides read TGTGCCAGCAACAGCGGGGGGGCCCGGGAGCTGTTTTTT.

This rearrangement joins TRBV19 to TRBJ1-5; D is possibly TRBD1 (5 bases). The germline V gene encodes CDR1 LNHDA and CDR2 SQIVND (reference sequence). V lost 10 bases, J lost 0 bases, and 16 bases lay in between. The CDR3 runs to 15 residues. The CDR3 protein is CATFPGGYSNQPQHF. The CDR3, as DNA: TGTGCCACCTTCCCCGGGGGTTATAGCAATCAGCCCCAGCATTTT.

This clone is a singleton in its sample. This sequence joins TRBV7-3 and TRBJ2-5; 8 bases match TRBD2. The length of the CDR3 is 15 residues. The germline gives CDR1 SGHTA, CDR2 FQGTGA. J lost 4 bases, V lost 5 bases, and 9 bases had no gene match. Here the CDR3 DNA reads TGTGCCAGCAGCCTGGGGACTAGTCCAACAGAGACCCAGTACTTC. It codes for CASSLGTSPTETQYF.

The chain links TRBV13 to TRBJ2-3, with a tentative D call TRBD1 (6 bases). The CDR3 totals 16 residues. Germline V gene sequence: CDR1 PRHDT, CDR2 FYEKMQ (reference sequence). The ends were cut back, 5 bases at V and 5 bases at J, with 20 bases in the middle. CDR3 nucleotide sequence: TGTGCCAGCAGCACTCCGGGACACTATACCGGAGATACGCAGTATTTT. As protein: CASSTPGHYTGDTQYF.

The rearrangement links TRBV7-3 to TRBJ1-2; the D gene is possibly TRBD1 (5 bases). Germline CDR1 and CDR2: SGHTA and FQGTGA. V lost 4 bases and J 7 bases, leaving 13 bases between the germline ends. CDR3 length equals 13 residues. The CDR3 bases are TGTGCCAGCAGCTGGGACGCCCGGGTTGGCTACACCTTC. Its protein product is CASSWDARVGYTF.

This rearrangement joins TRBV29-1 to TRBJ1-4; 10 nucleotides match TRBD1. Germline trimming cut 7 bases from V and 8 bases from J; bases unmatched to any gene: 7. The CDR3 covers 13 residues. The germline V gene encodes CDR1 SQVTM and CDR2 ANQGSEA. CDR3 protein: CSGRDRGSEKLFF. The DNA for the CDR3 is TGCAGCGGGCGGGACAGGGGATCGGAAAAACTGTTTTTT.

This sequence joins TRBV7-2 and TRBJ2-1; D could derive from TRBD1 or TRBD2 (6 bases each). Germline V lookup: CDR1 SGHTA, CDR2 FQGNSA. CDR3 length equals 14 residues. The V gene lost 10 bases and the J gene lost 1 base, with 14 bases spanning the gap. The CDR3 coding sequence is TGTGCCACCATAAGGGGGGCGTCCTACAATGAGCAGTTCTTC. It translates to CATIRGASYNEQFF.

This sequence joins TRBV5-8 and TRBJ1-2, with TRBD1 matching over 7 bases. J lost 3 bases, V lost 2 bases, and 7 bases had no gene match. Germline assignment: CDR1 SGHTS and CDR2 YDEGEE. The CDR3 is made up of 15 amino acids. CDR3 in DNA: TGTGCCAGCAGCTTCCAGGGGGGAGCCTACTATGGCTACACCTTC. Amino acids: CASSFQGGAYYGYTF.

The chain recombines TRBV5-1 with TRBJ2-5; 9 bases align to TRBD2. The DNA end is a closer match to TRBJ2-7, so the J assignment may be wrong. The V gene's germline CDR1 is SGHRS and CDR2 YFSETQ. The CDR3 runs to 16 residues. The CDR3 spells CASSLAGASGTYEQYF. CDR3 coding DNA: TGCGCCAGCAGCTTGGCCGGGGCTAGCGGGACCTACGAGCAGTACTTC.

The sample holds one count of this clone. The gene calls are TRBV5-1 and TRBJ1-1; a possible D gene is TRBD1 (6 bases). This CDR3 spans 13 amino acids. With 2 bases removed from V and 5 bases from J, the gap between germline ends came to 10 bases. Germline-derived CDR1 and CDR2 are SGHRS and YFSETQ. The CDR3 region is CASSLQGFTEAFF. The CDR3 DNA is TGCGCCAGCAGCTTACAGGGTTTTACTGAAGCTTTCTTT.

The V call is TRBV23-1, the J call TRBJ1-1; no firm D call. TRBV23-1 is an ORF, and what it does is uncertain. The CDR3 has 13 residues. V was cut by 4 bases and J by 1 base, with 7 bases left in between. DNA of the CDR3: TGCGCCAGCAGTCGGGCAGGGAACACTGAAGCTTTCTTT. It is translated as CASSRAGNTEAFF.

This rearrangement joins TRBV19 to TRBJ1-4, with TRBD1 matching over 10 bases. Germline loops: CDR1 LNHDA, CDR2 SQIVND (reference sequence). CDR3 size: 14 residues. The V segment lost 5 bases and the J segment 7 bases; nucleotides outside the gene matches: 4. CDR3 DNA sequence: TGTGCCAGTAGTCGGGGACAGGGGAGTGAAAAACTGTTTTTT. Translating it yields CASSRGQGSEKLFF.